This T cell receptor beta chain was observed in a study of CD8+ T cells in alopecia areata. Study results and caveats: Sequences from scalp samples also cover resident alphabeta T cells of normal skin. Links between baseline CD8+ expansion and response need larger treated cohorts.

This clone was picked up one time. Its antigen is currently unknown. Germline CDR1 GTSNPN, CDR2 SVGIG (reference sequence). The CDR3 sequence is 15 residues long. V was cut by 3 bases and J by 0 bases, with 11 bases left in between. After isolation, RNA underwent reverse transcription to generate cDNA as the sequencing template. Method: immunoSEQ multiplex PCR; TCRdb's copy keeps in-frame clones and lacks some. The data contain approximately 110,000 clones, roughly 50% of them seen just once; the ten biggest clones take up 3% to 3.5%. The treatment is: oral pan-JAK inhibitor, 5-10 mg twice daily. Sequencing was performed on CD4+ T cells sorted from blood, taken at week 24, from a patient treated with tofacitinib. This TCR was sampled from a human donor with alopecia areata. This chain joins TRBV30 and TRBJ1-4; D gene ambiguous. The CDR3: CAWRRRGSTNEKLFF. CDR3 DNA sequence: TGTGCCTGGAGGAGACGGGGATCAACTAATGAAAAACTGTTTTTT.